The rows below give T cell receptor beta chains drawn from one sample of a study of T cells in Graves' hyperthyroidism and ophthalmopathy. One entry per CDR3 protein, called by TCRdb with MiXCR from the multiplex PCR reads. In the table there are some 720,000 distinct CDR3 sequences, 16% of which are singletons. Specimen: blood. The source of these receptors is a man aged 18 to 30 with Graves' hyperthyroidism. Each CDR3 is given with its conserved first and last residue. The D gene is left open where the match is weak. Rows give clone size only sometimes, using once, few, many, or a class for an expanded clone.

d_call	clone_size	j_call	v_call	cdr3_nt	cdr3_aa
NA	few	TRBJ1-1	TRBV4-1	TGCGCCAGCAGCCCCTCAACCATCGGGGCGAGCACTGAAGCTTTCTTT	CASSPSTIGASTEAFF
NA	NA	TRBJ2-7	TRBV12-5	TGTGCTAGTGGCCACGAGGCGGCGTACGAGCAGTACTTC	CASGHEAAYEQYF
TRBD1	NA	TRBJ1-1	TRBV6-5	TGTGCCAGCAGTTATCTCGACAGGGGCCCTGAAGCTTTCTTT	CASSYLDRGPEAFF
NA	NA	TRBJ1-2	TRBV29-1	TGCAGCGTCCTGACGGCAGGGACTAACTATGGCTACACCTTC	CSVLTAGTNYGYTF
TRBD1	many	TRBJ2-1	TRBV11-2	TGTGCCAGCAGCTTAGAGCAGAACAGGGGGAGCTACAATGAGCAGTTCTTC	CASSLEQNRGSYNEQFF
NA	few	TRBJ2-7	TRBV2	TGTGCCAGCCACAGGGAAGGGGAGCAGTACTTC	CASHREGEQYF
NA	many	TRBJ2-7	TRBV29-1	TGCAGCGCACAGTTCACCTACGAGCAGTACTTC	CSAQFTYEQYF
NA	few	TRBJ2-1	TRBV24-1	TGTGCCACCAGTGATTCTTGGACAGTTACACACAATGAGCAGTTCTTC	CATSDSWTVTHNEQFF
TRBD2	many	TRBJ2-5	TRBV7-2	TGTGCCAGCAGCCTCAGGCGCGCTAGCGGGGGCCAAGAGACCCAGTACTTC	CASSLRRASGGQETQYF
NA	NA	TRBJ2-2	TRBV30	TGTGCCTGGAGTGTCCCCCCTTTTGGAGCAACTGGGGAGCCGTTTTTT	CAWSVPPFGATGEPFF
TRBD1	NA	TRBJ2-7	TRBV6-1	TGTGCCAGCAAATCCCGGGACAGGGTAGACGAGCAGTACTTC	CASKSRDRVDEQYF
NA	few	TRBJ1-4	TRBV5-1	TGCGCCAGCAGCTTGTCCCCGGATGAAAAACTGTTTTTT	CASSLSPDEKLFF
NA	NA	TRBJ2-5	TRBV5-1	TGCGCCAGCAGCTTCGGGCAGGGTGGCGTGCCGACCCAGTACTTC	CASSFGQGGVPTQYF
NA	many	TRBJ2-3	TRBV2	TGTGCCAGCAGTGAAAGGAGGGTAGCCACAGATACGCAGTATTTT	CASSERRVATDTQYF
NA	many	TRBJ2-3	TRBV30	TGTGCCTGGAGTGAAACGACAGATACGCAGTATTTT	CAWSETTDTQYF
TRBD1	many	TRBJ2-1	TRBV6-2/TRBV6-3	TGTGCCAGCAGTTACTCGATTGGGACAGGGGGCGCGGATGAGCAGTTCTTC	CASSYSIGTGGADEQFF
NA	many	TRBJ2-7	TRBV7-2	TGTGCCAGCAGCTTAGCGGCTTCCGGGACAAACTCCTACGAGCAGTACTTC	CASSLAASGTNSYEQYF
NA	NA	TRBJ1-2	TRBV5-1	TGCGCCAGCAGCTTGGAAGTGAACTATGGCTACACCTTC	CASSLEVNYGYTF
NA	many	TRBJ2-7	TRBV3-1	TGTGCCAGCAGCCCTCGACCACCTTTCGAGCAGTACTTC	CASSPRPPFEQYF
NA	many	TRBJ1-2	TRBV30	TGTGCCTGGAGTGGCAGCTCCTATGGCTACACCTTC	CAWSGSSYGYTF
TRBD2	NA	TRBJ2-3	TRBV27	TGTGCCAGCAGCCCTCGGGGGGGCAGCACAGATACGCAGTATTTT	CASSPRGGSTDTQYF
TRBD2	few	TRBJ2-1	TRBV11-3	TGTGCCAGCAGCTTAGAGGGGAGGGACTCGGTCAATGAGCAGTTCTTC	CASSLEGRDSVNEQFF